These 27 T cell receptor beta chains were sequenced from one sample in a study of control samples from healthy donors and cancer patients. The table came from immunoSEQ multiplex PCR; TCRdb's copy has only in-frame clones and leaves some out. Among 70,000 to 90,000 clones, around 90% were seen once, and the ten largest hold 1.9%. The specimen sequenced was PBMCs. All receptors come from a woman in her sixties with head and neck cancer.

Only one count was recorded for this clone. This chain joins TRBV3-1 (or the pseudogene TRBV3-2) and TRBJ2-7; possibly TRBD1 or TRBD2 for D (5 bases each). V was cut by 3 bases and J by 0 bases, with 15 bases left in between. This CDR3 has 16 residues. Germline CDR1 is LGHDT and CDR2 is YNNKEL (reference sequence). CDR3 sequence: CASSHPGPKSSYEQYF. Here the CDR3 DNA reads TGTGCCAGCAGCCACCCGGGACCGAAGAGCTCCTACGAGCAGTACTTC.

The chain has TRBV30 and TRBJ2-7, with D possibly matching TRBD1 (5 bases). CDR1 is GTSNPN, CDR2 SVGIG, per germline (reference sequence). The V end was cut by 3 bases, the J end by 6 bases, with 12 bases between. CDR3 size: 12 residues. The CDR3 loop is CAWSLNTGEQYF. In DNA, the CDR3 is TGTGCCTGGAGCTTAAACACAGGCGAGCAGTACTTC.

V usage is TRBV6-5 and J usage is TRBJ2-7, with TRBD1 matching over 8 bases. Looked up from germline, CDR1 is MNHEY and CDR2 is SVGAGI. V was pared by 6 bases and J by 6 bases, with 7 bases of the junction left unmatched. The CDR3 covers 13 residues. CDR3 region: CASSETGVGEQYF. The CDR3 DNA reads TGTGCCAGCAGCGAGACAGGGGTGGGCGAGCAGTACTTC.

CDR3 nucleotides: TGCGCCAGCAGCCCAAAGCTGGACAGGGGGCAGGGGATGAAGAACACTGAAGCTTTCTTT. Its protein product is CASSPKLDRGQGMKNTEAFF. This sequence joins TRBV5-1 and TRBJ1-1; 11 nucleotides agree with TRBD1. The CDR3 is 20 amino acids. The V and J ends lost 4 bases and 1 base, in that order; junction bases with no gene match: 18. In germline, CDR1 is SGHRS, CDR2 YFSETQ.

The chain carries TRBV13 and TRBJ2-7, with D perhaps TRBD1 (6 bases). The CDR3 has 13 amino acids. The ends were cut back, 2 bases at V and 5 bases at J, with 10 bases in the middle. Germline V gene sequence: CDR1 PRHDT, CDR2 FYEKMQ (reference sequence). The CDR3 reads CASSLRTVDEQYF. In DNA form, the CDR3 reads TGTGCCAGCAGCTTACGGACAGTAGACGAGCAGTACTTC. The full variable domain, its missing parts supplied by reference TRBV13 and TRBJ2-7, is AAGVIQSPRHLIKEKRETATLKCYPIPRHDTVYWYQQGPGQDPQFLISFYEKMQSDKGSIPDRFSAQQFSDYHSELNMSSLELGDSALYFCASSLRTVDEQYFGPGTRLTVT.

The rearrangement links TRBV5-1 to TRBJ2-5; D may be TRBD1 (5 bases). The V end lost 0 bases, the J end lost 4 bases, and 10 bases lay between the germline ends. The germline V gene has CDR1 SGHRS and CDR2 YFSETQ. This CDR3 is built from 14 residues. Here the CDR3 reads CASSLAFQGETQYF. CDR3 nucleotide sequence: TGCGCCAGCAGCTTGGCGTTTCAGGGAGAGACCCAGTACTTC. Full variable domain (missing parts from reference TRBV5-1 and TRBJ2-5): KAGVTQTPRYLIKTRGQQVTLSCSPISGHRSVSWYQQTPGQGLQFLFEYFSETQRNKGNFPGRFSGRQFSNSRSEMNVSTLELGDSALYLCASSLAFQGETQYFGPGTRLLVL.

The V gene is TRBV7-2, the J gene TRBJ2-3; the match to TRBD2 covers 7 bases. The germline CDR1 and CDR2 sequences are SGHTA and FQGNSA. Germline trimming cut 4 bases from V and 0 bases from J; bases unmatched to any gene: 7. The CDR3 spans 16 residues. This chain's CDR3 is CASSSLADLSTDTQYF. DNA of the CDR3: TGTGCCAGCAGCTCTCTAGCGGACCTAAGCACAGATACGCAGTATTTT.

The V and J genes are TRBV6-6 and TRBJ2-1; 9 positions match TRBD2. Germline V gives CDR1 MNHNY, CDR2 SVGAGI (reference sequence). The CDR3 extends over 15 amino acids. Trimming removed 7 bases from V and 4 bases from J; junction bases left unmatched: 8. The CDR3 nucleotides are TGTGCCAGCAATGTGGCGGGAGGGCAATACAATGAGCAGTTCTTC. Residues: CASNVAGGQYNEQFF.

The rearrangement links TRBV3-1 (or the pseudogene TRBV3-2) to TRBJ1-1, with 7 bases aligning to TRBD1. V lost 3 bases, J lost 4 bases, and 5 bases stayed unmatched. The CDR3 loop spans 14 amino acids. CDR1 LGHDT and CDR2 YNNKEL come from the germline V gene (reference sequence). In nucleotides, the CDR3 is TGTGCCAGCAGCCACCTGACAGGGAGCACTGAAGCTTTCTTT. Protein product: CASSHLTGSTEAFF.

The CDR3 reads CASSLAGGMMAYEQYF. The CDR3 DNA reads as TGTGCCAGCAGTCTGGCGGGCGGGATGATGGCCTACGAGCAGTACTTC. This chain uses TRBV5-5 with TRBJ2-7; tentatively, D is TRBD2 (6 bases). Trimming pared 5 bases from V and 2 bases from J, leaving 20 bases between. This CDR3 region has 16 residues. Germline assignment: CDR1 SGHKS and CDR2 YYEKEE (reference sequence).

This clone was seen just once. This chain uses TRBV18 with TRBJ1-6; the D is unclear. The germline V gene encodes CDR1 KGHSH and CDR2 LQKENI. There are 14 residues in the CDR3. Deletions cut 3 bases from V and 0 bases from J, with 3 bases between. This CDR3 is CASSPISYNSPLHF. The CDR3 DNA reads TGTGCCAGCTCACCTATCTCCTATAATTCACCCCTCCACTTT.

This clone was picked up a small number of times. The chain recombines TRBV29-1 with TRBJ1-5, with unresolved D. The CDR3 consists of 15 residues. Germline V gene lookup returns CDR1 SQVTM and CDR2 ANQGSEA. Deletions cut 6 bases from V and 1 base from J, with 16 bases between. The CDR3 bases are TGCAGCGTAATCGGGTTCGGAGAAAGCAATCAGCCCCAGCATTTT. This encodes CSVIGFGESNQPQHF.

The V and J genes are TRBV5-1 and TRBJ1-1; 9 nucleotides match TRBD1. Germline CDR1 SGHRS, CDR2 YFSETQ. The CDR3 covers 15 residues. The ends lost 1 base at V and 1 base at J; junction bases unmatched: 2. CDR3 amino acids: CASSLLGQGNTEAFF. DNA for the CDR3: TGCGCCAGCAGCTTGTTGGGACAGGGGAACACTGAAGCTTTCTTT. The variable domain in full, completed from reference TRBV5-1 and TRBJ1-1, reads KAGVTQTPRYLIKTRGQQVTLSCSPISGHRSVSWYQQTPGQGLQFLFEYFSETQRNKGNFPGRFSGRQFSNSRSEMNVSTLELGDSALYLCASSLLGQGNTEAFFGQGTRLTVV.

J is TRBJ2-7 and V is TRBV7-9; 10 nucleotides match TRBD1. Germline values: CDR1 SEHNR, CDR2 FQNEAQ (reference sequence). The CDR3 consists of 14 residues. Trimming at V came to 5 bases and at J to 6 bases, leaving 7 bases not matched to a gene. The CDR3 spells CASSSRQGAGEQYF. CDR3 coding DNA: TGTGCCAGCAGCAGCCGACAGGGGGCGGGCGAGCAGTACTTC.

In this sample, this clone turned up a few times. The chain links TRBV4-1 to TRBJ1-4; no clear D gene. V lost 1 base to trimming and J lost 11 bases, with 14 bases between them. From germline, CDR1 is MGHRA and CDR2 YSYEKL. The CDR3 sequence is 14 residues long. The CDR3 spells CASSQVDRDLKLFF. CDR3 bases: TGCGCCAGCAGCCAAGTGGATAGGGATCTCAAACTGTTTTTT.

The CDR3 loop is CASSLVQGSYEQYF. CDR3 bases: TGTGCCAGCAGCTTAGTACAGGGATCCTACGAGCAGTACTTC. This chain joins TRBV7-2 and TRBJ2-7, with D perhaps TRBD1 (6 bases). The CDR3 sequence is 14 residues long. CDR1 and CDR2 (germline): SGHTA, FQGNSA. V gave up 1 base and J gave up 1 base, with 8 bases separating them.

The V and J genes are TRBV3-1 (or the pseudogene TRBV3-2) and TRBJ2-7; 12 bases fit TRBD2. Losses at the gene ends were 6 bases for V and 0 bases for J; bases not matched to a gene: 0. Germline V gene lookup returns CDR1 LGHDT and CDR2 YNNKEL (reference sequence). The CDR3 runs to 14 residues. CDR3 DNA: TGTGCCAGCAGGACTAGCGGGAGCTCCTACGAGCAGTACTTC. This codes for CASRTSGSSYEQYF.

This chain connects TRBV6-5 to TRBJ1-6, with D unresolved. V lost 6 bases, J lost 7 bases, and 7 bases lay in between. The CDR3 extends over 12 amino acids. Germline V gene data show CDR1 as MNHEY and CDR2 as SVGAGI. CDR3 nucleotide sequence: TGTGCCAGCAGCAAGCCCAATTCACCCCTCCACTTT. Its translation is CASSKPNSPLHF.

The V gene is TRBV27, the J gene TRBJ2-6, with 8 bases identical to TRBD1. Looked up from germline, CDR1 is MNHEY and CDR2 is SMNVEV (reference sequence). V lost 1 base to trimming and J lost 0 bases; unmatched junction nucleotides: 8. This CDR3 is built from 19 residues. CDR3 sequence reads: CASSLWTGTGPSGANVLTF. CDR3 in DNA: TGTGCCAGCAGTTTATGGACCGGGACAGGTCCCTCTGGGGCCAACGTCCTGACTTTC.

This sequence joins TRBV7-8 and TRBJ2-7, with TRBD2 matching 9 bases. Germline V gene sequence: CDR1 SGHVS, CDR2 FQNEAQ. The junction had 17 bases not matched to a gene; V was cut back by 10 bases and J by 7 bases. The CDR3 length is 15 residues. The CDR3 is CAISLSASGKVEQYF. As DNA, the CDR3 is TGTGCCATTTCACTTAGCGCTAGCGGGAAGGTAGAGCAGTACTTC.

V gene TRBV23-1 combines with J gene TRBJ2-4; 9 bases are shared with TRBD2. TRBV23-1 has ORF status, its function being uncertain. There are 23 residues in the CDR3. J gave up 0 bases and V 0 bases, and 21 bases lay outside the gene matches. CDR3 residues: CASSQSKGERLAVRGLAKNIQYF. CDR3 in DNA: TGCGCCAGCAGTCAATCGAAAGGGGAAAGACTAGCGGTTCGGGGACTAGCCAAAAACATTCAGTACTTC.

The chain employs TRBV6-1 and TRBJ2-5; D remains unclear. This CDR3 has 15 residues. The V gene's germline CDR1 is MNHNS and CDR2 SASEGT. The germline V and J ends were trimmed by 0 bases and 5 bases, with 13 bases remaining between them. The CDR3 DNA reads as TGTGCCAGCAGTGAAGCGGCCCTTGTGGGGGAGACCCAGTACTTC. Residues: CASSEAALVGETQYF.

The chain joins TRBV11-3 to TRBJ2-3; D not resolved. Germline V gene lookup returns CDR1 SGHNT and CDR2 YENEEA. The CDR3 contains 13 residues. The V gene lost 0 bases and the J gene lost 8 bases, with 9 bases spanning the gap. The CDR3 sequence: CASSLDQVATQYF. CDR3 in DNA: TGTGCCAGCAGCTTAGATCAGGTAGCTACGCAGTATTTT.

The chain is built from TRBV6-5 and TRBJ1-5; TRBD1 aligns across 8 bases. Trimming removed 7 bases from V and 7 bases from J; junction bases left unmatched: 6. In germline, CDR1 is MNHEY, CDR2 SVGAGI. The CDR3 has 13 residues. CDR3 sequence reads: CASTRTGRQPQHF. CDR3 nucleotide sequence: TGTGCCAGCACCCGGACAGGGCGCCAGCCCCAGCATTTT.

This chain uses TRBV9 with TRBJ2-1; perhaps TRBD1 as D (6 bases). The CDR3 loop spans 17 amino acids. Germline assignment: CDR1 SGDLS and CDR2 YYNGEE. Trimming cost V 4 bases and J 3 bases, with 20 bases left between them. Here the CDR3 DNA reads TGTGCCAGCAGCTCCAAACAATGGGGGCTAATCTACAATGAGCAGTTCTTC. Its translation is CASSSKQWGLIYNEQFF.

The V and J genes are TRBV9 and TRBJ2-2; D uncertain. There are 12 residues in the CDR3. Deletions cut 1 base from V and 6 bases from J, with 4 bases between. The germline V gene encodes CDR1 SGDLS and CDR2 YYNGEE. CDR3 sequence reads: CASSVLAGELFF. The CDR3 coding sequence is TGTGCCAGCAGCGTATTGGCCGGGGAGCTGTTTTTT.

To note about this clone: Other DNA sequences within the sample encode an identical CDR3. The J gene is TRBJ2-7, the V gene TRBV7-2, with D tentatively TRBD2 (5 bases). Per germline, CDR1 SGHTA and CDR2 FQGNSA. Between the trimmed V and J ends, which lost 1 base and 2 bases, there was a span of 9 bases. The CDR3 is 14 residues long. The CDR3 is CASSLGRGTYEQYF. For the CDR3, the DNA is TGTGCCAGCAGCTTAGGACGGGGAACCTACGAGCAGTACTTC.